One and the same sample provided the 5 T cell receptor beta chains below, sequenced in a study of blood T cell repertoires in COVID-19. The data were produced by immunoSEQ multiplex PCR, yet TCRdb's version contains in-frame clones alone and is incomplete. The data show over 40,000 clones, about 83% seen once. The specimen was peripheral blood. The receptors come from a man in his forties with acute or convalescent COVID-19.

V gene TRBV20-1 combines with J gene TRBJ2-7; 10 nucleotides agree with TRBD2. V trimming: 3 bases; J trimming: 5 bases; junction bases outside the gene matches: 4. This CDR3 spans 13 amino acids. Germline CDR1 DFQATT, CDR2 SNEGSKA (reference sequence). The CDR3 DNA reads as TGCAGTGCTAGTATAGCGGGAGGCCACGAGCAGTACTTC. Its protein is CSASIAGGHEQYF.

The CDR3 DNA is TGTGCCAGCAGGAAGACAGACAATCAGCCCCAGCATTTT. Its protein product is CASRKTDNQPQHF. V usage is TRBV27 and J usage is TRBJ1-5; perhaps TRBD1 as D (5 bases). Looked up from germline, CDR1 is MNHEY and CDR2 is SMNVEV (reference sequence). V was pared by 6 bases and J by 3 bases, with 9 bases between. This CDR3 region has 13 residues.

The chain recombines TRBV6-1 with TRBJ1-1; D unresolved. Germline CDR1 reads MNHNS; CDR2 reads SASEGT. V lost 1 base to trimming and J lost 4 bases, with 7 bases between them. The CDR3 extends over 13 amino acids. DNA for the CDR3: TGTGCCAGCAGTGAAGTCGGTTTCACTGAAGCTTTCTTT. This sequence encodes CASSEVGFTEAFF.

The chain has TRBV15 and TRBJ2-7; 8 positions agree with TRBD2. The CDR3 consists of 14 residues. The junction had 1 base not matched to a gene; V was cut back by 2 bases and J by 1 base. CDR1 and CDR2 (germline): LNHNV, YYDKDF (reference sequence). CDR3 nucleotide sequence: TGTGCCACCAGCAGATCGGGGGGGTCCTACGAGCAGTACGTC. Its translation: CATSRSGGSYEQYV.

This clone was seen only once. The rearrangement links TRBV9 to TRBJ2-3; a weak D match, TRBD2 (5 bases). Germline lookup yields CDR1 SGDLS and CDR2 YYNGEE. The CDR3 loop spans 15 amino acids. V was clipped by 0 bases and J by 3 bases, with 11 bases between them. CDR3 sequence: CASSVAQGGTDTQYF. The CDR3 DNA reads TGTGCCAGCAGCGTAGCTCAAGGAGGAACAGATACGCAGTATTTT.